This passage covers 8 T cell receptor beta chains from one sample sequenced in a study of beta chain features in type 1 diabetes. Points from the study as a whole: Shortening that was moderate but significant affected the TCRB CDR3s of Type 1 diabetes patients in all four CD4+ subsets.

The study reverse transcribed the entire isolated RNA, so it sequenced expressed TCRB transcripts. Some clones are missing from TCRdb's copy, which holds only in-frame ones; the method was immunoSEQ multiplex PCR. The profile shows 200,000 to 300,000 clones, over 20% of them singletons. Antigens of these TCRs are unknown. The source material was naive CD4+ T cells from blood. These receptors all come from a woman between 40 and 50 years old with type 1 diabetes.

The V call is TRBV18, the J call TRBJ2-1; the match to TRBD1 covers 8 bases. Germline V gene sequence: CDR1 KGHSH, CDR2 LQKENI. The V and J ends lost 4 bases and 7 bases, in that order; junction bases with no gene match: 15. CDR3 length equals 17 residues. The CDR3 DNA reads TGTGCCAGCTCACTCAACTCCGGGACAGGTACGATGAATGAGCAGTTCTTC. This translates into CASSLNSGTGTMNEQFF. The full variable domain, in which reference TRBV18 and TRBJ2-1 provide the parts outside the CDR3, is NAGVMQNPRHLVRRRGQEARLRCSPMKGHSHVYWYRQLPEEGLKFMVYLQKENIIDESGMPKERFSAEFPKEGPSILRIQQVVRGDSAAYFCASSLNSGTGTMNEQFFGPGTRLTVL.

This chain uses TRBV5-1 with TRBJ2-7; D possibly corresponds to TRBD2 (6 bases). This CDR3 has 15 amino acids. Trimming stripped 0 bases from V and 2 bases from J, with 12 bases between. Germline V gene lookup returns CDR1 SGHRS and CDR2 YFSETQ. The DNA of the CDR3 is TGCGCCAGCAGCTTGGCCGGGACTTACCCCTACGAGCAGTACTTC. This gives the protein CASSLAGTYPYEQYF.

This clone was observed a few times. This chain links TRBV5-1 with TRBJ2-3; 8 positions agree with TRBD1. The CDR3 has 15 amino acids. V was clipped by 3 bases and J by 0 bases; unmatched bases: 3. Germline CDR1 and CDR2: SGHRS and YFSETQ. DNA for the CDR3: TGCGCCAGCAGCTCGGGGGACAGGAGCACAGATACGCAGTATTTT. Residues: CASSSGDRSTDTQYF.

This clone has just a few counts. The CDR3 DNA sequence: TGCAGCGTTGGCCCAGGACAGGGCGCCTACGAGCAGTACTTC. This gives the protein CSVGPGQGAYEQYF. The J gene is TRBJ2-7, the V gene TRBV29-1; TRBD1 aligns across 8 bases. The junction had 7 bases not matched to a gene; V was cut back by 4 bases and J by 2 bases. CDR1 and CDR2 (germline): SQVTM, ANQGSEA. The CDR3 has 14 residues.

V is TRBV2 and J is TRBJ2-3, with TRBD2 as a possible D gene (5 bases). Looked up from germline, CDR1 is SNHLY and CDR2 is FYNNEI. V was pared by 4 bases and J by 0 bases, with 14 bases between. The CDR3 sequence is 16 residues long. CDR3 residues: CASSVSGGLSTDTQYF. CDR3 DNA sequence: TGTGCCAGCAGTGTTTCAGGCGGGTTGAGCACAGATACGCAGTATTTT.

This clone was seen a few times. The chain carries TRBV18 and TRBJ1-5, with D unclear. The germline V gene encodes CDR1 KGHSH and CDR2 LQKENI. This CDR3 has 14 amino acids. The V end lost 2 bases, the J end lost 6 bases, and 11 bases lay between the germline ends. The CDR3 DNA sequence: TGTGCCAGCTCACCATCAGGCGGGAGTCAGCCCCAGCATTTT. Amino acid sequence: CASSPSGGSQPQHF.

The V and J genes are TRBV28 and TRBJ1-1; D is perhaps TRBD1 (6 bases). Looked up from germline, CDR1 is MDHEN and CDR2 is SYDVKM. This CDR3 has 13 residues. V gave up 4 bases and J gave up 1 base, with 7 bases separating them. CDR3 protein: CASSSTGNTEAFF. The CDR3 bases are TGTGCCAGCAGTTCGACAGGGAACACTGAAGCTTTCTTT.

This chain uses TRBV27 with TRBJ2-5; tentatively, D is TRBD2 (6 bases). Per germline, CDR1 MNHEY and CDR2 SMNVEV (reference sequence). This CDR3 spans 14 amino acids. V was pared by 5 bases and J by 3 bases, with 13 bases between. CDR3 DNA sequence: TGTGCCAGCAGTCTTAGCGGTACGAAAGAGACCCAGTACTTC. Its translation is CASSLSGTKETQYF.